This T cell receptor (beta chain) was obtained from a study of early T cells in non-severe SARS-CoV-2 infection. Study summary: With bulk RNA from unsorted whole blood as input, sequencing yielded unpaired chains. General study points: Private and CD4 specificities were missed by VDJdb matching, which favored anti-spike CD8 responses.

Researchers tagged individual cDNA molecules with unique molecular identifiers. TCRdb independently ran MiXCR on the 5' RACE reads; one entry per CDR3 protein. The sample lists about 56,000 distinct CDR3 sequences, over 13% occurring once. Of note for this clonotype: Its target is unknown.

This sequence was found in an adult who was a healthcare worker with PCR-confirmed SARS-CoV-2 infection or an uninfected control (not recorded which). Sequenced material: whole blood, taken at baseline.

CDR3 in DNA: TGTGCCAGCAGTTTCGGGGGACGGGGCAAAAACATTCAGTACTTC. It specifies CASSFGGRGKNIQYF. The chain is built from TRBV28 and TRBJ2-4, with a possible D match to TRBD2 (6 bases). CDR3 length equals 15 residues. The germline V gene encodes CDR1 MDHEN and CDR2 SYDVKM. The V end was cut by 3 bases, the J end by 3 bases, with 12 bases between.